These 24 T cell receptor beta chains originate from one sample sequenced in a study of beta chain features in type 1 diabetes. Expressed TCRB transcripts got sequenced, as all isolated RNA was reverse transcribed. The table came from immunoSEQ multiplex PCR; TCRdb's copy has only in-frame clones and leaves some out. The sample has 900,000 or so clones, under 20% seen once. Source material: naive CD4+ T cells from blood. Receptors were obtained from a woman between 18 and 30 years old in good health.

A few counts support this clone. The rearrangement links TRBV10-3 to TRBJ2-2; the D gene is possibly TRBD1 (6 bases). The CDR3 spans 16 residues. Trimming left V 5 bases short and J 0 bases short, with 13 bases between. Germline CDR1 is ENHRY and CDR2 is SYGVKD. CDR3 sequence: CAISHTGTPNTGELFF. The DNA for the CDR3 is TGTGCCATCAGTCATACCGGGACACCGAACACCGGGGAGCTGTTTTTT.

V and J are TRBV5-1 and TRBJ2-1; 11 nucleotides agree with TRBD2. CDR1 and CDR2 from the germline V gene are SGHRS and YFSETQ. Trimming cost V 0 bases and J 8 bases; bases outside gene matches: 4. This CDR3 has 15 amino acids. The CDR3 here is CASSLVSGRGDEQFF. In nucleotides, the CDR3 is TGCGCCAGCAGCTTGGTTAGCGGGAGGGGCGATGAGCAGTTCTTC.

The chain links TRBV6-1 to TRBJ1-4; no clear D. V lost 0 bases, J lost 15 bases, and 11 bases lay in between. Germline CDR1 is MNHNS and CDR2 is SASEGT. The CDR3 consists of 12 residues. CDR3 loop: CASSEAFGVVFF. DNA for the CDR3: TGTGCCAGCAGTGAAGCGTTCGGGGTGGTGTTTTTT.

This clone was detected only a few times. The J gene is TRBJ1-1, the V gene TRBV10-1, with TRBD1 matching 9 bases. The CDR3 length is 15 residues. CDR1 and CDR2 from the germline V gene are WNHNN and SYGVQD (reference sequence). After removal of 6 bases from V and 6 bases from J, the junction contained 11 bases not matched to a gene. CDR3 DNA sequence: TGCGCCAGCAGCGAAGATGGACAGGGGAAGGCTGAAGCTTTCTTT. This encodes CASSEDGQGKAEAFF.

The sample holds a few counts of this clone. This sample includes further DNA sequences coding for the same CDR3. The V call is TRBV7-2, the J call TRBJ2-7, with TRBD1 identical over 8 bases. With V trimmed by 3 bases and J by 4 bases, 5 bases remained unmatched. CDR3 size: 14 residues. In germline, CDR1 is SGHTA, CDR2 FQGNSA. The CDR3 protein is CASSFGQGLYEQYF. The CDR3 coding sequence is TGTGCCAGCAGCTTCGGACAGGGCTTGTACGAGCAGTACTTC. Full variable domain (missing parts from reference TRBV7-2 and TRBJ2-7): GAGVSQSPSNKVTEKGKDVELRCDPISGHTALYWYRQSLGQGLEFLIYFQGNSAPDKSGLPSDRFSAERTGGSVSTLTIQRTQQEDSAVYLCASSFGQGLYEQYFGPGTRLTVT.

The gene calls are TRBV9 and TRBJ2-1; 12 bases line up with TRBD2. Trimming cost V 3 bases and J 6 bases; bases outside gene matches: 10. CDR1 SGDLS and CDR2 YYNGEE come from the germline V gene. This CDR3 has 17 residues. Written as DNA, the CDR3 is TGTGCCAGCAGCGCCACTAGCGGGAGGAGCTTGTCCAATGAGCAGTTCTTC. Translating it yields CASSATSGRSLSNEQFF. The complete variable domain, with remaining parts taken from reference TRBV9 and TRBJ2-1, reads DSGVTQTPKHLITATGQRVTLRCSPRSGDLSVYWYQQSLDQGLQFLIQYYNGEERAKGNILERFSAQQFPDLHSELNLSSLELGDSALYFCASSATSGRSLSNEQFFGPGTRLTVL.

V gene TRBV7-2 combines with J gene TRBJ2-1; 10 bases are a match to TRBD2. The V and J ends lost 5 bases and 3 bases, in that order; junction bases with no gene match: 1. This CDR3 is built from 14 residues. The germline CDR1 and CDR2 sequences are SGHTA and FQGNSA. CDR3 nucleotides: TGTGCCAGCAGCGGGACTAGCGACTACAATGAGCAGTTCTTC. Translated: CASSGTSDYNEQFF.

This clone came up a few times. V usage is TRBV4-2 and J usage is TRBJ2-2; possible D gene TRBD2, 6 bases. Germline loops: CDR1 LGHNA, CDR2 YNFKEQ. The CDR3 consists of 14 residues. The V gene lost 8 bases and the J gene lost 5 bases, with 15 bases spanning the gap. The CDR3 DNA reads TGTGCCAGCTTGGGGGGAGAGAGGACCGGGGAGCTGTTTTTT. Amino acid sequence: CASLGGERTGELFF.

V usage is TRBV20-1 and J usage is TRBJ1-2; D gene uncertain. This CDR3 is built from 9 residues. CDR1 and CDR2 from the germline V gene are DFQATT and SNEGSKA (reference sequence). V shed 3 bases and J shed 6 bases, with 2 bases lying between them. CDR3 sequence: CSARDGYTF. The CDR3 DNA reads as TGCAGTGCTAGGGATGGCTACACCTTC.

This clone turned up a few times. This chain joins TRBV7-2 and TRBJ2-5, with D maybe TRBD2 (5 bases). CDR3 size: 13 residues. V shed 6 bases and J shed 2 bases, with 10 bases lying between them. Germline V gives CDR1 SGHTA, CDR2 FQGNSA. DNA for the CDR3: TGTGCCAGCAGTTATGGAGGTCAAGAGACCCAGTACTTC. It translates to CASSYGGQETQYF.

The V and J genes are TRBV5-4 and TRBJ2-1, with TRBD2 matching 7 bases. Germline V gene sequence: CDR1 SGHNT, CDR2 YYREEE (reference sequence). The CDR3 has 15 residues. V was clipped by 5 bases and J by 4 bases; unmatched bases: 9. CDR3 nucleotides: TGTGCCAGCAGAGAACTAGCGAGTGTGTACAATGAGCAGTTCTTC. Its translation: CASRELASVYNEQFF.

The chain is built from TRBV4-1 and TRBJ2-1; D call uncertain. The ends were cut back, 1 base at V and 10 bases at J, with 8 bases in the middle. Looked up from germline, CDR1 is MGHRA and CDR2 is YSYEKL. This CDR3 region has 12 residues. The CDR3 nucleotides are TGCGCCAGCAGCCAAGTAGAGAGAGAGCAGTTCTTC. This codes for CASSQVEREQFF.

This clone has more than one count but fewer than ten. The chain has TRBV28 and TRBJ1-3; TRBD1 is a possible D gene (5 bases). V was pared by 5 bases and J by 4 bases, with 12 bases between. Germline loops: CDR1 MDHEN, CDR2 SYDVKM. CDR3 length: 14 residues. This CDR3 reads CASSPTDIGNTIYF. CDR3 DNA sequence: TGTGCCAGCAGTCCCACGGACATCGGAAACACCATATATTTT.

This clone was recorded a few times. CDR3: CASSDGGRPAEAFF. The DNA for the CDR3 is TGTGCCAGCAGTGATGGCGGCAGACCGGCTGAAGCTTTCTTT. This chain links TRBV25-1 with TRBJ1-1; D is undetermined. V shed 3 bases and J shed 6 bases, with 14 bases lying between them. The germline V gene encodes CDR1 MGHDK and CDR2 SYGVNS. The CDR3 runs to 14 residues.

The genes are TRBV18 and TRBJ1-2; unclear D gene. The CDR3 is 12 amino acids. Germline CDR1 reads KGHSH; CDR2 reads LQKENI. V was trimmed by 5 bases and J by 0 bases, leaving 4 bases between them. Written as DNA, the CDR3 is TGTGCCAGCTCAGAGGCTAACTATGGCTACACCTTC. Residues: CASSEANYGYTF.

CDR3 DNA sequence: TGTGCCAGCAGCCCTCGGGCTGGGACAGTCGACTACGAGCAGTACTTC. Protein product: CASSPRAGTVDYEQYF. The gene calls are TRBV5-5 and TRBJ2-7, with TRBD1 matching 7 bases. CDR1 and CDR2 (germline): SGHKS, YYEKEE (reference sequence). The ends lost 4 bases at V and 3 bases at J; junction bases unmatched: 13. This CDR3 has 16 residues.

V gene TRBV2 combines with J gene TRBJ2-2; 7 nucleotides align to TRBD2. Germline lookup yields CDR1 SNHLY and CDR2 FYNNEI. This CDR3 comprises 15 residues. Trimming took 7 bases from V and 5 from J; bases not matched to a gene: 10. The CDR3 nucleotides are TGTGCCAGCAAGTCGGGGGAGGGCCGTACCGGGGAGCTGTTTTTT. Encoded protein: CASKSGEGRTGELFF.

This chain uses TRBV25-1 with TRBJ2-7, with D possibly TRBD1 on 5 matching bases. Germline values: CDR1 MGHDK, CDR2 SYGVNS. The ends were cut back, 6 bases at V and 1 base at J, with 10 bases in the middle. This CDR3 has 13 amino acids. CDR3: CASRGQGSYEQYF. DNA for the CDR3: TGTGCCAGCAGGGGGCAGGGTTCCTACGAGCAGTACTTC.

The chain joins TRBV11-3 to TRBJ2-3; tentative D call: TRBD1 (5 bases). Per germline, CDR1 SGHNT and CDR2 YENEEA. The length of the CDR3 is 17 residues. V was shortened by 1 base and J by 0 bases, with 14 bases between the two germline ends. The CDR3 bases are TGTGCCAGCAGCTTAGGAGACAGATTGTCTAGCACAGATACGCAGTATTTT. Protein product: CASSLGDRLSSTDTQYF.

CDR3 residues: CASTRPPGETQYF. CDR3 DNA: TGTGCCAGCACCCGGCCCCCCGGGGAGACCCAGTACTTC. This chain connects TRBV2 to TRBJ2-5; D gene unclear. The CDR3 consists of 13 residues. Trimming left V 7 bases short and J 5 bases short, with 14 bases between. Germline V gene data show CDR1 as SNHLY and CDR2 as FYNNEI.

This chain uses TRBV10-1 with TRBJ2-3; no definite D call. V was clipped by 0 bases and J by 3 bases, with 4 bases between them. This CDR3 spans 13 amino acids. Germline CDR1 reads WNHNN; CDR2 reads SYGVQD (reference sequence). The CDR3: CASSESGTDTQYF. The DNA of the CDR3 is TGCGCCAGCAGTGAGTCAGGGACAGATACGCAGTATTTT.

Only a few counts were recorded for this clone. V and J are TRBV7-2 and TRBJ2-7, with a weak D call TRBD1 (6 bases). Germline V CDR1 and CDR2: SGHTA, FQGNSA. Trimming pared 1 base from V and 9 bases from J, leaving 13 bases between. The CDR3 consists of 13 residues. DNA for the CDR3: TGTGCCAGCAGCTTAGACAGGGAGCGTTGGCAGTACTTC. Amino acid sequence: CASSLDRERWQYF.

V and J are TRBV5-4 and TRBJ1-1; D remains unclear. The V end lost 2 bases, the J end lost 3 bases, and 11 bases lay between the germline ends. The germline V gene has CDR1 SGHNT and CDR2 YYREEE (reference sequence). CDR3 length: 14 amino acids. DNA for the CDR3: TGTGCCAGCAGCTTAAGGGTGAAGGACACTGAAGCTTTCTTT. It translates to CASSLRVKDTEAFF.

The chain uses TRBV6-6 and TRBJ2-1; tentatively, D is TRBD2 (5 bases). The V end lost 10 bases, the J end lost 0 bases, and 10 bases lay between the germline ends. This CDR3 spans 13 amino acids. CDR1 and CDR2 (germline): MNHNY, SVGAGI (reference sequence). CDR3 sequence (DNA): TGTGCCATCGGACTTTCCTCCTACAATGAGCAGTTCTTC. This translates into CAIGLSSYNEQFF.